The clone carrying this T cell receptor beta chain has a count of ten or more. This CDR3 has 16 residues. V gave up 5 bases and J gave up 3 bases, with 20 bases separating them. Germline V gene lookup returns CDR1 MDHEN and CDR2 SYDVKM. These data originate in a study of Graves' ophthalmopathy and Graves' hyperthyroidism. Transcripts of RNA were the source for amplifying TCR beta CDR3 regions. A first-round RT-PCR used HTBI primers, followed by a second-round multiplex PCR. TCRdb passed the multiplex PCR reads through MiXCR, listing each CDR3 protein once. This table holds 200,000 to 250,000 distinct CDR3 sequences, roughly 27% found once.

The sample taken for sequencing was peripheral blood. This TCR came from a man aged 50 or older with Graves' ophthalmopathy. The chain uses TRBV28 and TRBJ2-7, with D possibly matching TRBD2 (6 bases). This chain's CDR3 is CASSNPGRWGDYEQYF. CDR3 bases: TGTGCCAGCAGTAACCCCGGACGGTGGGGGGACTACGAGCAGTACTTC.